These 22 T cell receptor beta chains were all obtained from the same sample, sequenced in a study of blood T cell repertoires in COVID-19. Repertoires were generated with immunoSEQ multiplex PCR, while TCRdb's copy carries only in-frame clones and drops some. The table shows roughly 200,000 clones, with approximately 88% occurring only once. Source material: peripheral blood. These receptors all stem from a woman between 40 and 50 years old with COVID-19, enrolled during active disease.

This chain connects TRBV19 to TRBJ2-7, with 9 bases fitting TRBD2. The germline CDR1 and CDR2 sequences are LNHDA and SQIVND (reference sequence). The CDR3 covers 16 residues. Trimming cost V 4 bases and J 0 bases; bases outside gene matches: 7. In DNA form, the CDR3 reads TGTGCCAGTAGTAATAGCGGGGGCCTAAGCTCCTACGAGCAGTACTTC. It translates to CASSNSGGLSSYEQYF.

Written as DNA, the CDR3 is TGTGCCAGCTTTAGGCGGGGGGGTGAAAAACTGTTTTTT. It codes for CASFRRGGEKLFF. This chain connects TRBV28 to TRBJ1-4, with D possibly being TRBD1 (5 bases). CDR3 length: 13 residues. Germline V gene sequence: CDR1 MDHEN, CDR2 SYDVKM. The germline V and J ends were trimmed by 8 bases and 7 bases, with 14 bases remaining between them.

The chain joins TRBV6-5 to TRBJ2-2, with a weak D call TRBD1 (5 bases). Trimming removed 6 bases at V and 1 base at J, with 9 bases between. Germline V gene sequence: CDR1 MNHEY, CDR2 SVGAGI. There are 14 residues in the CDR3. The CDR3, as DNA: TGTGCCAGCAGACAGGCCCAGAACACCGGGGAGCTGTTTTTT. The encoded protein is CASRQAQNTGELFF.

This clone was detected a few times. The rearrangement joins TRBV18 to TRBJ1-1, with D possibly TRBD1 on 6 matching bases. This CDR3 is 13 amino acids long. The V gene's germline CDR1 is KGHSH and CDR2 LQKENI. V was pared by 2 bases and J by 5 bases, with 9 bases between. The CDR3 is CASSPAGDTEAFF. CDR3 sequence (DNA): TGTGCCAGCTCACCAGCAGGGGATACTGAAGCTTTCTTT.

The CDR3 here is CASSPGGARSYEQYF. In DNA form, the CDR3 reads TGTGCCAGCAGCCCCGGGGGGGCTAGGTCCTACGAGCAGTACTTC. The chain links TRBV7-2 to TRBJ2-7; 8 bases fit TRBD2. Germline CDR1 SGHTA, CDR2 FQGNSA. The CDR3 runs to 15 residues. After removal of 5 bases from V and 1 base from J, the junction contained 7 bases not matched to a gene.

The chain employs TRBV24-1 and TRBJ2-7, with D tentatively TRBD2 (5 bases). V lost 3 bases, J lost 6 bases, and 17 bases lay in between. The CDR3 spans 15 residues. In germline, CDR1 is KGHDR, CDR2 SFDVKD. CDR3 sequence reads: CATSDPVEGAGEQYF. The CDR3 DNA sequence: TGTGCCACCAGTGATCCGGTAGAGGGAGCCGGCGAGCAGTACTTC.

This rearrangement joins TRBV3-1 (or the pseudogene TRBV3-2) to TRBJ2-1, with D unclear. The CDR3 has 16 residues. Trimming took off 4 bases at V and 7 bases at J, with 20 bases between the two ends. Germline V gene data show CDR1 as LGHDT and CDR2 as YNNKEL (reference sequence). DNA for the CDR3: TGTGCCAGCAGCCCCCACCGAGGCGTTGATTGGAATGAGCAGTTCTTC. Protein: CASSPHRGVDWNEQFF.

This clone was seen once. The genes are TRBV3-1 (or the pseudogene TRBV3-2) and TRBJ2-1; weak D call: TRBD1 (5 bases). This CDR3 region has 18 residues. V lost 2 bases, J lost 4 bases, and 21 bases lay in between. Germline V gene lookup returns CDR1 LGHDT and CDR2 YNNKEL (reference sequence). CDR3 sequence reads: CASSQTALAGKWYNEQFF. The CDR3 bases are TGTGCCAGCAGCCAAACCGCTTTGGCAGGGAAGTGGTACAATGAGCAGTTCTTC.

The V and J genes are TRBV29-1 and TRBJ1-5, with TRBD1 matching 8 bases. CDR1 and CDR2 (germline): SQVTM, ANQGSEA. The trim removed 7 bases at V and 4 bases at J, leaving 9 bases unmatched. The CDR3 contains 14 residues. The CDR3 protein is CSAQGTGRNQPQHF. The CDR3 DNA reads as TGCAGCGCCCAAGGGACAGGTCGAAATCAGCCCCAGCATTTT. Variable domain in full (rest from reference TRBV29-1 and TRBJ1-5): SAVISQKPSRDICQRGTSLTIQCQVDSQVTMMFWYRQQPGQSLTLIATANQGSEATYESGFVIDKFPISRPNLTFSTLTVSNMSPEDSSIYLCSAQGTGRNQPQHFGDGTRLSIL.

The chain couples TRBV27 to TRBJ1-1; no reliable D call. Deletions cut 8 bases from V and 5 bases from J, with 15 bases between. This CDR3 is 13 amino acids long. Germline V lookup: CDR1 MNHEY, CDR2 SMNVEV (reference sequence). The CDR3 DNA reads TGTGCCAGCTATACCCCTCGAGGGACTGAAGCTTTCTTT. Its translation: CASYTPRGTEAFF.

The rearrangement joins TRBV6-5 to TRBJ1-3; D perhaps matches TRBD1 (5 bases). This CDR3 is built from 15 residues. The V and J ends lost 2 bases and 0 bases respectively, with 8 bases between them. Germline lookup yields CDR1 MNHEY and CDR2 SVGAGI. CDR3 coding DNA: TGTGCCAGCAGTTACCAGGACAACTCTGGAAACACCATATATTTT. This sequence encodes CASSYQDNSGNTIYF.

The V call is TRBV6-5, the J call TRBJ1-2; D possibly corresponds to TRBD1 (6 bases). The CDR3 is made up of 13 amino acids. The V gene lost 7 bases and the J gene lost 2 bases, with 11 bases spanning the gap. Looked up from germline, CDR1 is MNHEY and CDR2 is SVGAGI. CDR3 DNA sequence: TGTGCCAGCAAAAGCGACAGGAACTATGGCTACACCTTC. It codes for CASKSDRNYGYTF.

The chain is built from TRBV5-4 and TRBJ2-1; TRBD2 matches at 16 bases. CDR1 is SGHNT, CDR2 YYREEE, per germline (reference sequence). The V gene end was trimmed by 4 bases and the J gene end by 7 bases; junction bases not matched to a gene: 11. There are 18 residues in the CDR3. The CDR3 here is CASSPAPGLAGGRNEQFF. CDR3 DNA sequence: TGTGCCAGCAGCCCGGCCCCGGGACTAGCGGGGGGGAGGAATGAGCAGTTCTTC. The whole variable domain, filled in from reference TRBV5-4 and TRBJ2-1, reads ETGVTQSPTHLIKTRGQQVTLRCSSQSGHNTVSWYQQALGQGPQFIFQYYREEENGRGNFPPRFSGLQFPNYSSELNVNALELDDSALYLCASSPAPGLAGGRNEQFFGPGTRLTVL.

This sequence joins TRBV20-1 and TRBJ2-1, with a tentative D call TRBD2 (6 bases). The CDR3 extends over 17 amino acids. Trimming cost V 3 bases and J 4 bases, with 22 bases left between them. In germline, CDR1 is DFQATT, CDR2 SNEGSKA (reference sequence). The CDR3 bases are TGCAGTGCTAGTCCGGCTCACGGGAGTGGGGAATACAATGAGCAGTTCTTC. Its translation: CSASPAHGSGEYNEQFF.

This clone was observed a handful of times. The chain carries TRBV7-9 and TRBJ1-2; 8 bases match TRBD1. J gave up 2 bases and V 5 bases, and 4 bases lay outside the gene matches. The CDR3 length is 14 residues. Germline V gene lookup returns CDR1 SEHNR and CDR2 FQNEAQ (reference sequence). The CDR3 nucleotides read TGTGCCAGCAGCCCCGGACAGGGCAACTATGGCTACACCTTC. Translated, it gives CASSPGQGNYGYTF.

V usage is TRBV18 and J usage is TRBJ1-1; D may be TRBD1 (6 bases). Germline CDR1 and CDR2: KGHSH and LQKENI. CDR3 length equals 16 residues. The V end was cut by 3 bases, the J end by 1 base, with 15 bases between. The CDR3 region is CASSPGQPQGNTEAFF. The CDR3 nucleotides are TGTGCCAGCTCACCGGGACAACCCCAGGGGAACACTGAAGCTTTCTTT.

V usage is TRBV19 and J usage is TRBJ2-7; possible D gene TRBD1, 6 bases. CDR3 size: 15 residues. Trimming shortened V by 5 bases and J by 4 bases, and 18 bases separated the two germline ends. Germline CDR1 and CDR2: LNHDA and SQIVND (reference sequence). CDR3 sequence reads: CASSDPGHRTYEQYF. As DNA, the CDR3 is TGTGCCAGTAGTGATCCGGGACATAGAACTTACGAGCAGTACTTC.

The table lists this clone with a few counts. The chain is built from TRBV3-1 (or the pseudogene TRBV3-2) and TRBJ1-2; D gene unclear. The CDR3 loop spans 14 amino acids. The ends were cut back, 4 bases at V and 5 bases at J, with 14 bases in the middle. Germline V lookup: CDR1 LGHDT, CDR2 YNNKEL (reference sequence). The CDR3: CASSLSGNSYGYTF. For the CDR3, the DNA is TGTGCCAGCAGCCTCTCCGGGAACAGTTATGGCTACACCTTC.

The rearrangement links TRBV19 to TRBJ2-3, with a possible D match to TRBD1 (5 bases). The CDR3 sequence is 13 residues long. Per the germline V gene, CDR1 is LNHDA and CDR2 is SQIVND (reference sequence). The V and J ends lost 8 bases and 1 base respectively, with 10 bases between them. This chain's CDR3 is CASEGARTDTQYF. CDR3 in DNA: TGTGCCAGTGAAGGGGCCCGCACAGATACGCAGTATTTT.

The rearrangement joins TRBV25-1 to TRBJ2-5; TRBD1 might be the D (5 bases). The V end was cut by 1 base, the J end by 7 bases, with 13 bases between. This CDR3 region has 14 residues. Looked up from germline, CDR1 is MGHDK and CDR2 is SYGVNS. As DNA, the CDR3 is TGTGCCAGCAGTGAATCCGACAGTGGTGGGACCCAGTACTTC. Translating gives CASSESDSGGTQYF.

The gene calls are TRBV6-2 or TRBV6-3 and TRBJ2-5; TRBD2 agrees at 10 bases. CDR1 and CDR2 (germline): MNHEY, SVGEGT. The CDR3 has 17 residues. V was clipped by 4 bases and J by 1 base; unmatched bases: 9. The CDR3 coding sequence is TGTGCCAGCAGTTGGGGATCTAGCGGGGGTCTCCAAGAGACCCAGTACTTC. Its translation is CASSWGSSGGLQETQYF.

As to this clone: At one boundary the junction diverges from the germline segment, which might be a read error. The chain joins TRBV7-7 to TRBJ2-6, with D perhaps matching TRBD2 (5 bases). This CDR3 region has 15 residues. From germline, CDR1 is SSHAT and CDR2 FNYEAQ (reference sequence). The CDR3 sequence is CASSPTSSGANVLTF. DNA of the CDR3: TGTGCTAGCAGCCCCACTAGCTCTGGGGCCAACGTCCTGACTTTC. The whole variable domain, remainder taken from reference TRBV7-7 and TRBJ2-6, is GAGVSQSPRYKVTKRGQDVTLRCDPISSHATLYWYQQALGQGPEFLTYFNYEAQPDKSGLPSDRFSAERPEGSISTLTIQRTEQRDSAMYRCASSPTSSGANVLTFGAGSRLTVL.